This T cell receptor (beta chain) was found in a study of blood T cell repertoires in COVID-19. Turning to the study itself: The study drew acute and convalescent COVID-19 samples from the United States, Italy and Spain. Sources were T cells, B-cell-depleted T cells, or PBMCs; the material itself was cDNA or gDNA.

In the source study's methods: It was from reference gene primer amplification that nucleated cell counts were estimated. The protocol was immunoSEQ multiplex PCR, while the TCRdb copy is restricted to in-frame clones and leaves out a portion. Clone size and the V and J calls come from that table; the DNA yielded D and trimming. This sample has some 240,000 clones; more than 65% occur once, and the top ten carry about 8.9%. With V trimmed by 0 bases and J by 0 bases, 2 bases remained unmatched. This CDR3 is built from 16 residues. CDR1 is SGHNT and CDR2 is YYREEE in the germline V gene (reference sequence).

This sequence joins TRBV5-4 and TRBJ2-4; 8 bases are shared with TRBD2. The TCR originated in a man in his fifties or sixties with active or convalescent COVID-19. The sequencing sample was made of peripheral blood. The CDR3 region has the DNA TGTGCCAGCAGCTTGGCTAGCGGGTTAGCCAAAAACATTCAGTACTTC. Encoded protein: CASSLASGLAKNIQYF.